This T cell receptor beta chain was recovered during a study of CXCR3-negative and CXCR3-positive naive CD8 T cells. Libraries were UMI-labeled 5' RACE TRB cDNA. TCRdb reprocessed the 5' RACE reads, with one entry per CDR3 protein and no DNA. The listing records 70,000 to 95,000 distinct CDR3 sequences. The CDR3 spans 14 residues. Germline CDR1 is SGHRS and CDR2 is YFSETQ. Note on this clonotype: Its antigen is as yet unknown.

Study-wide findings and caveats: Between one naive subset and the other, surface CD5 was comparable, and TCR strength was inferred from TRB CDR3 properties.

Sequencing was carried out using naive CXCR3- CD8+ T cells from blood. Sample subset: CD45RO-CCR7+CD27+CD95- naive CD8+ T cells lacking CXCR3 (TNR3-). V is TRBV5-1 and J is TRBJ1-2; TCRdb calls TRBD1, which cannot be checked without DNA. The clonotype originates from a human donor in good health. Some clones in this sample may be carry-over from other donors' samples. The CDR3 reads CASSYQGGAGGYTF.